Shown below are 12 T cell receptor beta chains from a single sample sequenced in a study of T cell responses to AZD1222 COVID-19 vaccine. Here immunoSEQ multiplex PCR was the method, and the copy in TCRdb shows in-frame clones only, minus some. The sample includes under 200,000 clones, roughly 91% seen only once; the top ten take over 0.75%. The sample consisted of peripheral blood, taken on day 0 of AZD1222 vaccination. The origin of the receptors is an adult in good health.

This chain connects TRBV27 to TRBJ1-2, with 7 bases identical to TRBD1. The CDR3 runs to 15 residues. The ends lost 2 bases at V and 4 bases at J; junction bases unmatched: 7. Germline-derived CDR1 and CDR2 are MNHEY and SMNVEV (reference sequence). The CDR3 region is CASSLTLRDSYGYTF. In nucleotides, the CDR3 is TGTGCCAGCAGTTTAACCCTCCGGGACAGCTATGGCTACACCTTC.

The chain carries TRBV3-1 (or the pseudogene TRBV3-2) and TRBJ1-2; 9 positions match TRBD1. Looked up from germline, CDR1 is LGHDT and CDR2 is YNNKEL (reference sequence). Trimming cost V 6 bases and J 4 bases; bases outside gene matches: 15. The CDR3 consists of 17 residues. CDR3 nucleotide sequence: TGTGCCAGCAGTAAAAAAATTAGGGTGGACAGGGGCTATGGCTACACCTTC. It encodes CASSKKIRVDRGYGYTF.

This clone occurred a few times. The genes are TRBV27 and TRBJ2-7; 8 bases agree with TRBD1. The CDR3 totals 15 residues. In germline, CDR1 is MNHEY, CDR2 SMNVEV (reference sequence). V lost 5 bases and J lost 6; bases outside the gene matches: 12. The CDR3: CASSGTGQVSVEQYF. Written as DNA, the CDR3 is TGTGCCAGCAGTGGGACAGGCCAAGTCTCAGTCGAGCAGTACTTC.

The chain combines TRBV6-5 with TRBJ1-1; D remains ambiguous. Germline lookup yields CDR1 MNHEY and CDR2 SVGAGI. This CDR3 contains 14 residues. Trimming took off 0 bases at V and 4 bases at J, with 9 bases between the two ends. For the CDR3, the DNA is TGTGCCAGCAGTTACTCGGCCTACAGCACTGAAGCTTTCTTT. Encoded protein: CASSYSAYSTEAFF.

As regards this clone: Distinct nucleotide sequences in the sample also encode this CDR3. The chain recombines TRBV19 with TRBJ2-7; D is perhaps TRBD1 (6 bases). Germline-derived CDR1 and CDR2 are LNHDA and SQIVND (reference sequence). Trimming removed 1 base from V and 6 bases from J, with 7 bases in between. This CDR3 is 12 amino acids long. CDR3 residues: CASSIGGGEQYF. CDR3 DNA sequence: TGTGCCAGTAGTATAGGAGGGGGCGAGCAGTACTTC.

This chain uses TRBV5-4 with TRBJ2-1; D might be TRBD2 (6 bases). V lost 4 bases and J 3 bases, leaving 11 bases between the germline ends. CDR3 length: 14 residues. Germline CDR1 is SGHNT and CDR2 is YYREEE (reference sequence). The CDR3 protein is CASSRRDFYNEQFF. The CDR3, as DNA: TGTGCCAGCAGCCGACGGGACTTCTACAATGAGCAGTTCTTC. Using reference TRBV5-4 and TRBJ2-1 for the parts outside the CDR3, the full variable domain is ETGVTQSPTHLIKTRGQQVTLRCSSQSGHNTVSWYQQALGQGPQFIFQYYREEENGRGNFPPRFSGLQFPNYSSELNVNALELDDSALYLCASSRRDFYNEQFFGPGTRLTVL.

The CDR3 region is CATSDFGGTARNEQFF. The CDR3 DNA follows: TGTGCCACCAGTGATTTCGGCGGGACCGCTAGAAATGAGCAGTTCTTC. This rearrangement joins TRBV24-1 to TRBJ2-1, with D possibly matching TRBD2 (6 bases). Germline V gives CDR1 KGHDR, CDR2 SFDVKD. This CDR3 is 16 amino acids long. The V and J ends lost 1 base and 7 bases respectively, with 16 bases between them.

CDR3 residues: CAISAGTSGRVEQYF. The CDR3 nucleotides read TGTGCCATCAGTGCGGGAACTAGCGGGAGGGTCGAGCAGTACTTC. The chain couples TRBV10-3 to TRBJ2-7; 13 bases fit TRBD2. Unmatched junction bases numbered 6, after V lost 4 bases and J lost 6 bases. In germline, CDR1 is ENHRY, CDR2 SYGVKD. The CDR3 has 15 residues.

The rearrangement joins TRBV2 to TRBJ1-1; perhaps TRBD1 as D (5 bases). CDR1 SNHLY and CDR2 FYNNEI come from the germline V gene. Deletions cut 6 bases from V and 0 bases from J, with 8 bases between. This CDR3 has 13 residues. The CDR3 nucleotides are TGTGCCAGCAGGGGCAGGGTGAACACTGAAGCTTTCTTT. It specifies CASRGRVNTEAFF.

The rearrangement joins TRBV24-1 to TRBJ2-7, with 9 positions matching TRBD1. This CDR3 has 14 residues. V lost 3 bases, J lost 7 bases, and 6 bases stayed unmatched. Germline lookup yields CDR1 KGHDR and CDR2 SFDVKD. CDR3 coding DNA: TGTGCCACCAGTGATGCGGACAGGGGTGGTGAGCAGTACTTC. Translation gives CATSDADRGGEQYF.

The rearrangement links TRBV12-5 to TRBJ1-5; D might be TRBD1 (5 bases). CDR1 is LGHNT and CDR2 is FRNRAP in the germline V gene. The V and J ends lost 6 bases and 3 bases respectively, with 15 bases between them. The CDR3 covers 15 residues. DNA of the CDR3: TGTGCTAGTGGGACCGCGGGGGGAACCAATCAGCCCCAGCATTTT. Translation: CASGTAGGTNQPQHF.

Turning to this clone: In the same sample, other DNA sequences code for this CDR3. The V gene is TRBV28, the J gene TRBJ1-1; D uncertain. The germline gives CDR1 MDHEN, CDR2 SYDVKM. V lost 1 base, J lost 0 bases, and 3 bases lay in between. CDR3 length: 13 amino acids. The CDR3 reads CASSLLVNTEAFF. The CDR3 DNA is TGTGCCAGCAGTTTATTGGTGAACACTGAAGCTTTCTTT.